Listed here is a single TCR beta chain. Its antigen is undetermined. Here immunoSEQ multiplex PCR was the method, and the copy in TCRdb shows in-frame clones only, minus some. The sample lists fewer than 100,000 clones; 86% were seen once. This specimen belongs to a study of OX40 agonist ivuxolimab in advanced cancers. Background on the study: Ivuxolimab, an agonist antibody against OX40 (CD134), was given to patients. Study-level points and caveats: In general, CD8+ T cells held more expanded clones than CD4+ did, on average. Partial responders dosed at 0.1-3.0 mg/kg displayed clonal expansion ranking among the lowest.

This CDR3 spans 11 amino acids. Germline V lookup: CDR1 SEHNR, CDR2 FQNEAQ (reference sequence). Trimming removed 1 base from V and 6 bases from J, with 0 bases in between. This chain connects TRBV7-9 to TRBJ1-4, with D unresolved. The origin of this receptor is an adult with an advanced solid tumor such as melanoma, head and neck, liver or kidney cancer. Here the sequenced sample was CD4+ or CD8+ T cells sorted from blood, taken in a trial of the OX40 agonist ivuxolimab. In nucleotides, the CDR3 is TGTGCCAGCAGCTTAGATGAAAAACTGTTTTTT. Its translation is CASSLDEKLFF.